Presented here are 22 T cell receptor beta chains from one specimen sequenced in a study of blood T cell repertoires in COVID-19. Some clones are missing from TCRdb's copy, which holds only in-frame ones; the method was immunoSEQ multiplex PCR. Of about 250,000 clones in the sample, around nine tenths were seen once. The sequencing sample was made of PBMCs or T cells enriched from blood (not recorded which). The receptor set was obtained from a woman aged 40 to 50 who had been exposed to COVID-19.

V usage is TRBV18 and J usage is TRBJ2-1, with 11 positions matching TRBD2. Unmatched junction bases numbered 8, after V lost 3 bases and J lost 4 bases. CDR1 and CDR2 from the germline V gene are KGHSH and LQKENI. The CDR3 runs to 17 residues. The CDR3 DNA follows: TGTGCCAGCTCACCCTCATCCGGGACTAGCGGATACAATGAGCAGTTCTTC. Protein sequence: CASSPSSGTSGYNEQFF.

This clone was counted at least ten times. This chain connects TRBV7-9 to TRBJ1-2; TRBD1 agrees at 9 bases. This CDR3 has 16 residues. V lost 3 bases to trimming and J lost 6 bases; unmatched junction nucleotides: 11. The V gene's germline CDR1 is SEHNR and CDR2 FQNEAQ (reference sequence). CDR3 DNA sequence: TGTGCCAGCAGCTTCCTCCCCCGGGACAGGGATAATGGCTACACCTTC. Residues: CASSFLPRDRDNGYTF. Variable domain in full (rest from reference TRBV7-9 and TRBJ1-2): DTGVSQNPRHKITKRGQNVTFRCDPISEHNRLYWYRQTLGQGPEFLTYFQNEAQLEKSRLLSDRFSAERPKGSFSTLEIQRTEQGDSAMYLCASSFLPRDRDNGYTFGSGTRLTVV.

The rearrangement uses TRBV6-5 and TRBJ1-4; D perhaps matches TRBD1 (6 bases). Germline V CDR1 and CDR2: MNHEY, SVGAGI. V lost 7 bases and J 7 bases, leaving 19 bases between the germline ends. CDR3 size: 15 residues. CDR3 residues: CASTPWGGLIEKLFF. The CDR3 DNA sequence: TGTGCCAGCACCCCTTGGGGGGGGCTTATTGAAAAACTGTTTTTT.

The J gene is TRBJ1-5, the V gene TRBV19; D gene uncertain. The V gene lost 6 bases and the J gene lost 2 bases, with 8 bases spanning the gap. The CDR3 extends over 13 amino acids. CDR1 is LNHDA, CDR2 SQIVND, per germline (reference sequence). CDR3 coding DNA: TGTGCCAGTAGCCCCGGGGGCAATCAGCCCCAGCATTTT. As protein: CASSPGGNQPQHF.

This clone appeared a single time. The chain carries TRBV3-1 (or the pseudogene TRBV3-2) and TRBJ2-2, with 7 bases matching TRBD2. V lost 1 base, J lost 2 bases, and 10 bases stayed unmatched. CDR1 LGHDT and CDR2 YNNKEL come from the germline V gene (reference sequence). The CDR3 loop spans 18 amino acids. The CDR3 bases are TGTGCCAGCAGCCAAGGGCCTAGCGGATATCAAAACACCGGGGAGCTGTTTTTT. Its protein is CASSQGPSGYQNTGELFF.

The gene calls are TRBV18 and TRBJ1-6; D may be TRBD1 (6 bases). V lost 4 bases to trimming and J lost 6 bases, with 16 bases between them. The germline gives CDR1 KGHSH, CDR2 LQKENI. The CDR3 runs to 16 residues. The CDR3 region is CASSLARGGGNSPLHF. In nucleotides, the CDR3 is TGTGCCAGCTCACTTGCGAGGGGGGGAGGTAATTCACCCCTCCACTTT.

This clone appeared a single time. The chain joins TRBV12-3 or TRBV12-4 to TRBJ1-1, with 8 bases that match TRBD1. V lost 4 bases to trimming and J lost 12 bases; unmatched junction nucleotides: 7. This CDR3 contains 12 residues. CDR3 sequence reads: CASSSGQGRTFF. CDR3 coding DNA: TGTGCCAGCAGTTCCGGACAGGGTAGGACTTTCTTT.

CDR3 nucleotide sequence: TGTGCCAGCAGCTTAGGCACGACGACTTCGGGCAATCAGCCCCAGCATTTT. It codes for CASSLGTTTSGNQPQHF. The rearrangement links TRBV7-9 to TRBJ1-5; D uncertain. Germline CDR1 and CDR2: SEHNR and FQNEAQ (reference sequence). V lost 1 base to trimming and J lost 2 bases, with 15 bases between them. This CDR3 contains 17 residues.

This clone was seen once. An end of the junction differs from the germline gene, which may be a read error. This sequence joins TRBV7-7 and TRBJ2-5, with TRBD2 identical over 9 bases. Germline lookup yields CDR1 SSHAT and CDR2 FNYEAQ (reference sequence). This CDR3 contains 16 residues. CDR3 sequence reads: CASSPLGTSHQETQYF. The DNA for the CDR3 is TGTGCTAGCAGCCCACTTGGGACTAGCCACCAAGAGACCCAGTACTTC.

The chain uses TRBV6-5 and TRBJ2-7; 10 bases match TRBD1. Germline V gene data show CDR1 as MNHEY and CDR2 as SVGAGI. V lost 4 bases, J lost 3 bases, and 3 bases stayed unmatched. The CDR3 extends over 14 amino acids. CDR3 in DNA: TGTGCCAGCAGTTCGCGGACAGGGGGCTACGAGCAGTACGTC. This encodes CASSSRTGGYEQYV.

The chain combines TRBV27 with TRBJ1-6; unclear D gene. The CDR3 loop spans 18 amino acids. Trimming pared 2 bases from V and 6 bases from J, leaving 20 bases between. CDR1 is MNHEY, CDR2 SMNVEV, per germline (reference sequence). Here the CDR3 DNA reads TGTGCCAGCAGTTTACCCCGGAGCGGTAGAGGGCTTAATTCACCCCTCCACTTT. Translating gives CASSLPRSGRGLNSPLHF.

The V gene is TRBV11-3, the J gene TRBJ1-2; 8 positions match TRBD1. Trimming cost V 11 bases and J 7 bases; bases outside gene matches: 6. The CDR3 runs to 11 residues. Germline loops: CDR1 SGHNT, CDR2 YENEEA. The CDR3 nucleotides are TGTGCCTCCTCAGGGGGCACTGGCTACACCTTC. Protein: CASSGGTGYTF.

This clone showed up just once. The chain carries TRBV7-9 and TRBJ1-2, with no clear D. V was pared by 1 base and J by 6 bases, with 6 bases between. Germline V gene lookup returns CDR1 SEHNR and CDR2 FQNEAQ (reference sequence). The CDR3 totals 12 residues. The CDR3 here is CASSLDGDGYTF. The CDR3 nucleotides are TGTGCCAGCAGCTTAGACGGAGATGGCTACACCTTC.

The chain uses TRBV7-6 and TRBJ2-1; D is perhaps TRBD1 (7 bases). Germline V gene sequence: CDR1 SGHVS, CDR2 FNYEAQ. The CDR3 has 16 residues. Trimming removed 5 bases from V and 6 bases from J, with 20 bases in between. The CDR3 nucleotides are TGTGCCAGCAGCCTCTTTCCTCCGGAGGGGGCCAATGAGCAGTTCTTC. It is translated as CASSLFPPEGANEQFF. Looking up the rest from reference TRBV7-6 and TRBJ2-1 gives the full variable domain: GAGVSQSPRYKVTKRGQDVALRCDPISGHVSLYWYRQALGQGPEFLTYFNYEAQQDKSGLPNDRFSAERPEGSISTLTIQRTEQRDSAMYRCASSLFPPEGANEQFFGPGTRLTVL.

The gene calls are TRBV19 and TRBJ2-7; 12 nucleotides align to TRBD2. This CDR3 has 17 residues. The V gene end was trimmed by 3 bases and the J gene end by 2 bases; junction bases not matched to a gene: 8. Germline lookup yields CDR1 LNHDA and CDR2 SQIVND (reference sequence). CDR3 coding DNA: TGTGCCAGTAGTATGGGGAGGACTAGCGGGACACCCTACGAGCAGTACTTC. As protein: CASSMGRTSGTPYEQYF.

The chain carries TRBV6-6 and TRBJ2-1, with 7 positions matching TRBD1. This CDR3 contains 13 residues. V gave up 5 bases and J gave up 4 bases; unmatched junction bases: 2. CDR1 is MNHNY, CDR2 SVGAGI, per germline (reference sequence). In DNA, the CDR3 is TGTGCCAGCAGTCCGGGACAGTACAATGAGCAGTTCTTC. Translating it yields CASSPGQYNEQFF.

The chain employs TRBV11-2 and TRBJ2-7; D remains unclear. V was cut by 0 bases and J by 5 bases, with 8 bases left in between. The length of the CDR3 is 13 residues. In germline, CDR1 is SGHAT, CDR2 FQNNGV. The CDR3 nucleotides read TGTGCCAGCAGCTTAGAGAGGTTCCACGAGCAGTACGTC. Translated: CASSLERFHEQYV.

The CDR3 is CATSGVGQAGNQPQHF. The CDR3 nucleotides read TGTGCCACCAGTGGTGTTGGGCAGGCTGGCAATCAGCCCCAGCATTTT. The J gene is TRBJ1-5, the V gene TRBV24-1, with D hard to call. Germline V gene lookup returns CDR1 KGHDR and CDR2 SFDVKD. The V gene lost 5 bases and the J gene lost 2 bases, with 15 bases spanning the gap. The CDR3 runs to 16 residues.

V usage is TRBV11-2 and J usage is TRBJ2-7, with 7 bases aligning to TRBD1. Per the germline V gene, CDR1 is SGHAT and CDR2 is FQNNGV. V was pared by 5 bases and J by 6 bases, with 7 bases of the junction left unmatched. The CDR3 covers 13 residues. CDR3 DNA: TGTGCCAGCAGCCTCGGGACAGTCGCCGAGCAGTACTTC. This gives the protein CASSLGTVAEQYF.

V and J are TRBV4-2 and TRBJ2-7; 8 bases fit TRBD1. Per germline, CDR1 LGHNA and CDR2 YNFKEQ. The CDR3 has 15 residues. Trimming took 3 bases from V and 5 from J; bases not matched to a gene: 9. Here the CDR3 reads CASSQDTGGLNEQYF. CDR3 DNA sequence: TGTGCCAGCAGCCAGGACACAGGGGGGCTCAACGAGCAGTACTTC.

The chain joins TRBV3-1 (or the pseudogene TRBV3-2) to TRBJ1-4; tentatively, D is TRBD1 (5 bases). V lost 1 base, J lost 4 bases, and 13 bases lay in between. Germline V gives CDR1 LGHDT, CDR2 YNNKEL (reference sequence). The CDR3 covers 16 residues. The CDR3 loop is CASSQGVRAGNEKLFF. The CDR3 DNA reads as TGTGCCAGCAGCCAAGGGGTCAGGGCCGGTAATGAAAAACTGTTTTTT.

This chain links TRBV27 with TRBJ1-1, with unresolved D. Trimming removed 9 bases at V and 1 base at J, with 12 bases between. Looked up from germline, CDR1 is MNHEY and CDR2 is SMNVEV (reference sequence). CDR3 size: 13 residues. CDR3 protein: CASWARSNTEAFF. The DNA for the CDR3 is TGTGCCAGTTGGGCCAGGTCGAACACTGAAGCTTTCTTT.